Shown below are 9 T cell receptor beta chains from a single sample sequenced in a study of blood T cells in healthy people across ages. Then a second PCR, running about 6 to 12 cycles, was carried out with a sample-barcoded 5' primer and a J-beta primer mix. TCRdb reprocessed the 5' RACE reads with MiXCR, giving one entry per CDR3 protein. The sample consists of about 1.6 million distinct CDR3 sequences, about 31% of them appearing once. The sample taken for sequencing was blood. The origin of the receptors is a woman aged 25-40 years in good health.

This clonotype occurred a few times. The chain employs TRBV27 and TRBJ1-2, with TRBD1 identical over 7 bases. CDR1 is MNHEY, CDR2 SMNVEV, per germline (reference sequence). The V and J ends lost 6 bases and 6 bases, in that order; junction bases with no gene match: 10. The CDR3 covers 14 residues. The CDR3 nucleotides are TGTGCCAGCAGATCACAGGGGATAAGGGATGGCTACACCTTC. Protein product: CASRSQGIRDGYTF.

V is TRBV12-3 or TRBV12-4 and J is TRBJ2-7; D remains ambiguous. The CDR3 spans 15 residues. V lost 2 bases to trimming and J lost 3 bases, with 14 bases between them. The chain's CDR3 is CASSLRLANDYEQYF. The CDR3 bases are TGTGCCAGCAGTTTACGTCTGGCCAACGACTACGAGCAGTACTTC.

This sequence joins TRBV5-1 and TRBJ2-3, with a tentative D call TRBD2 (6 bases). CDR1 and CDR2 from the germline V gene are SGHRS and YFSETQ. The CDR3 is 16 residues long. Trimming left V 1 base short and J 2 bases short, with 14 bases between. In DNA form, the CDR3 reads TGCGCCAGCAGCTTGTGGGGGGAAGGTTCCACAGATACGCAGTATTTT. This encodes CASSLWGEGSTDTQYF.

The chain has TRBV19 and TRBJ2-7; TRBD1 matches 8 bases. Per germline, CDR1 LNHDA and CDR2 SQIVND (reference sequence). The CDR3 has 15 residues. V was pared by 10 bases and J by 6 bases, with 17 bases of the junction left unmatched. The CDR3 reads CATRKADRVGIEQYF. The CDR3 coding sequence is TGTGCCACCCGGAAAGCGGACAGGGTCGGAATCGAGCAGTACTTC. Filled out from reference TRBV19 and TRBJ2-7, the complete variable domain reads DGGITQSPKYLFRKEGQNVTLSCEQNLNHDAMYWYRQDPGQGLRLIYYSQIVNDFQKGDIAEGYSVSREKKESFPLTVTSAQKNPTAFYLCATRKADRVGIEQYFGPGTRLTVT.

The chain has TRBV6-1 and TRBJ2-5; D uncertain. V was shortened by 10 bases and J by 1 base, with 10 bases between the two germline ends. This CDR3 contains 12 residues. Per germline, CDR1 MNHNS and CDR2 SASEGT. The CDR3 nucleotides read TGTGCCAACACACTACCCCAAGAGACCCAGTACTTC. The encoded protein is CANTLPQETQYF.

This clonotype was seen repeatedly, ten times or more. The chain has TRBV29-1 and TRBJ2-1; the match to TRBD1 covers 7 bases. The CDR3 runs 14 residues. Per germline, CDR1 SQVTM and CDR2 ANQGSEA. V shed 4 bases, J shed 0 bases, and the junction held 3 bases outside the gene matches. CDR3 in DNA: TGCAGCGTTGGTGGGACAGTCTCCTACAATGAGCAGTTCTTC. Translating it yields CSVGGTVSYNEQFF.

This clonotype appeared a few times. V and J are TRBV12-3 or TRBV12-4 and TRBJ2-3; D may correspond to TRBD1 or TRBD2 (5 bases each). This CDR3 comprises 17 residues. Trimming took 6 bases from V and 4 from J, leaving 23 bases between them. This CDR3 reads CASSSRNDGMGPDTQYF. In DNA, the CDR3 is TGTGCCAGCAGCTCCCGGAACGATGGTATGGGACCAGATACGCAGTATTTT.

The V and J genes are TRBV7-2 and TRBJ2-5, with 12 positions matching TRBD2. The CDR3 runs 16 residues. After removal of 5 bases from V and 11 bases from J, the junction contained 15 bases not matched to a gene. Per germline, CDR1 SGHTA and CDR2 FQGNSA. The CDR3 is CASSAEGLAGTYGQYF. CDR3 DNA: TGTGCCAGCAGCGCGGAAGGACTAGCGGGGACGTATGGGCAGTACTTC.

This rearrangement joins TRBV4-1 to TRBJ2-1; unclear D gene. Germline V gene lookup returns CDR1 MGHRA and CDR2 YSYEKL. The CDR3 runs to 16 residues. The ends were cut back, 4 bases at V and 2 bases at J, with 15 bases in the middle. The CDR3 here is CASSPTVSLPYNEQFF. CDR3 DNA: TGCGCCAGCAGCCCCACCGTATCCCTTCCCTACAATGAGCAGTTCTTC.